The TCR beta chain described here comes from a study of CD8+ T cells in alopecia areata. Study context: Patients in the treated group were given tofacitinib by mouth, 5 to 10 mg twice a day.

After isolation, RNA underwent reverse transcription to generate cDNA as the sequencing template. TCRdb's table, derived via immunoSEQ multiplex PCR, lists solely in-frame clones and lacks some. This sample has roughly 190,000 clones, with roughly three fifths found just once. Treatment noted: oral pan-JAK inhibitor, 5-10 mg twice daily. The CDR3 length is 13 residues. Per germline, CDR1 LNHNV and CDR2 YYDKDF (reference sequence). The ends lost 4 bases at V and 8 bases at J; junction bases unmatched: 2. The clonotype originates from a human donor with alopecia areata. The sample here was CD4+ T cells sorted from blood, taken at week 4, from a patient treated with tofacitinib. V usage is TRBV15 and J usage is TRBJ2-2, with TRBD2 matching 9 bases. Written as DNA, the CDR3 is TGTGCCACCAGCAAAGGACTAGCGGGGGAGCTGTTTTTT. Its protein product is CATSKGLAGELFF.